The clone carrying this TCR beta chain is medium-sized in the sample. Its target is not known. From germline, CDR1 is LNHDA and CDR2 SQIVND (reference sequence). The V end lost 11 bases, the J end lost 2 bases, and 22 bases lay between the germline ends. The CDR3 covers 16 residues. Each library started from about 15 ng of total RNA using the QIAseq Immune Repertoire TCR panel. TCRdb fed the reads into MiXCR, producing one record per CDR3 protein. The data show under 400 distinct CDR3 sequences, about 10% seen once. This specimen comes from a study of circulating CD8 cells and anti-PD-1 response in melanoma. About the study: About 55% of the 13 melanoma patients received first-line anti-PD-1 therapy. Study results and caveats: PD-1 and DPOS subsets showed similar, higher clonality than DNEG. Some patients were treatment-naive; others were previously treated. Published repertoire comparisons used only baseline and M1 samples.

Live CD3+CD8+TCRalphabeta+ cells were sorted into four subsets by PD-1 and/or TIGIT. The TCR originated in a human donor with melanoma. The sequences come from CD8+ T cells from PBMCs, collected at baseline or after one month of anti-PD-1 therapy (not recorded which). This rearrangement joins TRBV19 to TRBJ1-3; a possible D gene is TRBD1 (6 bases). The DNA for the CDR3 is TGTGCCCACCGGGGAGCAGGGGAAACGACTGGAAACACCATATATTTT. Protein: CAHRGAGETTGNTIYF.